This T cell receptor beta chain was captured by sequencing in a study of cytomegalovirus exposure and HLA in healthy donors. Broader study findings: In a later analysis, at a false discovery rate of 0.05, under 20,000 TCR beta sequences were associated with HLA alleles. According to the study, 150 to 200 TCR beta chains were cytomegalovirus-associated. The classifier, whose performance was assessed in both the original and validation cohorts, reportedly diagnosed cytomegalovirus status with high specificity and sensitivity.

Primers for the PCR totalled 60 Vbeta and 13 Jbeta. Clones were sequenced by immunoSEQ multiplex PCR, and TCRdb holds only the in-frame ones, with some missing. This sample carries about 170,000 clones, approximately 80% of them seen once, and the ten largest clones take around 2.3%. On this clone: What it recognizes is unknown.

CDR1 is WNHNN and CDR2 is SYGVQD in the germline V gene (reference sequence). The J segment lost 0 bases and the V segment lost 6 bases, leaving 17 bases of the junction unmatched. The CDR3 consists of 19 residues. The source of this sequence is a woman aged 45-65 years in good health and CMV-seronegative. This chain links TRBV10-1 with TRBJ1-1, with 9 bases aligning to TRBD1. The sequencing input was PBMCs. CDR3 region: CASRDRGTHHEVMNTEAFF. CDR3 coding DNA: TGCGCCAGCAGGGACAGGGGAACCCACCACGAAGTCATGAACACTGAAGCTTTCTTT.